The subject of this entry is one TCR beta chain. V lost 2 bases, J lost 6 bases, and 16 bases lay in between. This CDR3 is built from 15 residues. The germline V gene has CDR1 MRHNA and CDR2 SNTAGT. The data were taken from a study of cytomegalovirus exposure and HLA in healthy donors. The PCR was carried out with 60 Vbeta primers and 13 Jbeta primers. Profiling relied on immunoSEQ multiplex PCR, and the TCRdb table lists in-frame clones only, not all of them. The top ten hold about 7.3% of the sample, which has roughly 90,000 clones, 80% seen once. This sequence was found in a man aged 30 to 39 in good health and CMV-seronegative. The rearrangement joins TRBV6-4 to TRBJ1-2; tentatively, D is TRBD1 (5 bases). The sample consisted of PBMCs. CDR3 residues: CASSDGKATGHGYTF. The DNA for the CDR3 is TGTGCCAGCAGTGACGGGAAAGCAACAGGCCATGGCTACACCTTC.